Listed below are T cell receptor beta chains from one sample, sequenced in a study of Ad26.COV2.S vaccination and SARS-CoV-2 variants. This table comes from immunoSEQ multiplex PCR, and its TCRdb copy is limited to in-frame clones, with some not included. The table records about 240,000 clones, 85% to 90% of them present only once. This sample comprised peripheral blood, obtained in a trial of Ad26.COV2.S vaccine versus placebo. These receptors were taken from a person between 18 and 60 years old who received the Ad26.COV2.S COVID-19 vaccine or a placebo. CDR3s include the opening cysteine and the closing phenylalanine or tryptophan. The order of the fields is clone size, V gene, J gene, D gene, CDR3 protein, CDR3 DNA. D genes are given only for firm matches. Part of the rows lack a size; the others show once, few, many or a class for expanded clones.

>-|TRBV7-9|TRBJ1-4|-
CASSFGQVGEKLFF
TGTGCCAGCAGCTTCGGCCAGGTGGGCGAAAAACTGTTTTTT
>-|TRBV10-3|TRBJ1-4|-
CAISDGGAANEKLFF
TGTGCCATCAGTGACGGGGGGGCGGCTAATGAAAAACTGTTTTTT
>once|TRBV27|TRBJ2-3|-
CASSPGTGVADTQYF
TGTGCCAGCAGCCCCGGGACGGGGGTTGCAGATACGCAGTATTTT
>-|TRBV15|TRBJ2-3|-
CATSRANPGLASTDTQYF
TGTGCCACCAGCAGAGCGAACCCGGGACTTGCTAGCACAGATACGCAGTATTTT
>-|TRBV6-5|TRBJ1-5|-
CASQAAFPEQPQHF
TGTGCCAGTCAAGCTGCCTTTCCGGAACAGCCCCAGCATTTT
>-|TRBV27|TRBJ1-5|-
CASSVHSNQPQHF
TGTGCCAGCAGCGTTCATAGCAATCAGCCCCAGCATTTT
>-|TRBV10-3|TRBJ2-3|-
CAISESNGAADTQYF
TGTGCCATCAGTGAGTCTAATGGGGCGGCGGATACGCAGTATTTT
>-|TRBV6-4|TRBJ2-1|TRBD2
CASSPRTSGLYNEQFF
TGTGCCAGCAGTCCCCGGACTAGCGGGCTCTACAATGAGCAGTTCTTC
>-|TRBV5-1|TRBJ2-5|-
CASRGVGGLETQYF
TGCGCCAGCAGAGGGGTCGGGGGGCTTGAGACCCAGTACTTC
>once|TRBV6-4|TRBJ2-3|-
CASSDSGWSDTQYF
TGTGCCAGCAGTGACTCGGGCTGGTCAGATACGCAGTATTTT
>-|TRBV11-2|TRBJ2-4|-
CATLAKNIQYF
TGTGCGACCTTAGCCAAAAACATTCAGTACTTC
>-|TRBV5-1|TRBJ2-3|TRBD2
CASSLRGVVTDTQYF
TGCGCCAGCAGCCTGCGGGGGGTGGTGACAGATACGCAGTATTTT
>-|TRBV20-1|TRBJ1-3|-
CSASDRSSGNTIYF
TGCAGTGCTAGTGATAGGAGCTCTGGAAACACCATATATTTT
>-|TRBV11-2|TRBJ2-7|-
CASSSAYEQYF
TGTGCCAGCAGCTCCGCCTACGAGCAGTACTTC
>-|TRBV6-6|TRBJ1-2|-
CASSPTIAGPSLYGYTF
TGTGCCAGCAGTCCTACCATTGCTGGACCGAGTCTGTATGGCTACACCTTC
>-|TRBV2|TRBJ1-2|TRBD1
CASSAGQGARGYTF
TGTGCCAGCAGCGCTGGACAGGGGGCACGGGGCTACACCTTC
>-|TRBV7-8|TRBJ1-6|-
CASSLREDRFYNSPLHF
TGTGCCAGCAGCTTACGGGAAGACAGATTCTATAATTCACCCCTCCACTTT
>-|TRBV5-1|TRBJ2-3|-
CASSSGSPWDTQYF
TGCGCCAGCAGCTCCGGATCCCCATGGGATACGCAGTATTTT
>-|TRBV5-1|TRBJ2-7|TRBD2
CASSLWTSGSYEQYF
TGCGCCAGCAGCTTGTGGACTAGCGGAAGCTACGAGCAGTACTTC
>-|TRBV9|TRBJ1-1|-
CASRGLANTEAFF
TGTGCCAGCAGGGGGCTCGCGAACACTGAAGCTTTCTTT
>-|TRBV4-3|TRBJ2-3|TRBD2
CASSQGWGRASNTQYF
TGCGCCAGCAGCCAAGGCTGGGGGAGGGCCTCGAATACGCAGTATTTT
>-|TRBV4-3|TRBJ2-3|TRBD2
CASSQEAGGRATDTQYF
TGCGCCAGCAGCCAAGAAGCCGGCGGGAGGGCCACCGATACGCAGTATTTT
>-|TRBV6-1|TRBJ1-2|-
CASSEAPGLYGYTF
TGTGCCAGCAGTGAAGCACCAGGACTATATGGCTACACCTTC
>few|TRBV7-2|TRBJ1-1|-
CASSLVTMSTEAFF
TGTGCCAGCAGCTTAGTCACCATGAGCACTGAAGCTTTCTTT
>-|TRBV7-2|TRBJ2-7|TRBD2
CASSLNAGGVYEQYF
TGTGCCAGCAGCTTAAACGCGGGAGGGGTCTACGAGCAGTACTTC
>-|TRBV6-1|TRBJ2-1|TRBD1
CASSATGQTTYNEQFF
TGTGCCAGCAGTGCCACGGGACAGACAACCTACAATGAGCAGTTCTTC
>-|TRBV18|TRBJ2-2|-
CASSPAGTFNTGELFF
TGTGCCAGCTCACCTGCCGGGACTTTTAACACCGGGGAGCTGTTTTTT
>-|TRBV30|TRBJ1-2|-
CAWSVPMANYGYTF
TGTGCCTGGAGTGTACCTATGGCTAACTATGGCTACACCTTC
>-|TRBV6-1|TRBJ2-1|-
CASSEPPRNEQFF
TGTGCCAGCAGTGAACCTCCGCGCAATGAGCAGTTCTTC
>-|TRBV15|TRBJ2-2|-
CATSRAGNTGELFF
TGTGCCACCAGCAGAGCGGGCAACACCGGGGAGCTGTTTTTT
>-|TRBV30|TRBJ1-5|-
CAWSGHSGSNQPQHF
TGTGCCTGGAGTGGCCATAGTGGGAGCAATCAGCCCCAGCATTTT
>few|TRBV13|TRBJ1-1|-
CASSPMIEAFF
TGTGCCAGCAGCCCGATGATAGAAGCTTTCTTT
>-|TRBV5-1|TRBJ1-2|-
CASSLDAINYGYTF
TGCGCCAGCAGCTTGGATGCGATTAACTATGGCTACACCTTC
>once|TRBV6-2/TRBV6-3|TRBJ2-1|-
CASSQGNEQFF
TGTGCCAGCAGCCAGGGTAATGAGCAGTTCTTC
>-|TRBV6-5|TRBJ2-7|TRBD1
CASRQDRVSYEQYF
TGTGCCAGCAGGCAGGACAGGGTGTCCTACGAGCAGTACTTC
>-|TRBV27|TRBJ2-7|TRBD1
CASSYYRGYEQYF
TGTGCCAGCAGTTATTACAGGGGGTATGAGCAGTACTTC
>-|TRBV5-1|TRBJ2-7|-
CASSRITDGLLSYEQYF
TGCGCCAGCAGCCGAATAACGGACGGGCTCCTCTCCTACGAGCAGTACTTC
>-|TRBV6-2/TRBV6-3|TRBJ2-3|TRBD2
CASSYSTSGVDTQYF
TGTGCCAGCAGTTACTCGACTAGCGGGGTGGATACGCAGTATTTT